The sequence of this T cell receptor (beta chain) was determined in a study of cytomegalovirus exposure and HLA in healthy donors. It was with 60 Vbeta and 13 Jbeta primers that the PCR ran. Here immunoSEQ multiplex PCR was the method, and the copy in TCRdb shows in-frame clones only, minus some. The data hold nearly 110,000 clones, with over 70% observed a single time. The CDR3 has 14 residues. Germline-derived CDR1 and CDR2 are MNHEY and SMNVEV (reference sequence). V lost 2 bases and J lost 1, with 8 bases in between. General study points: A later analysis linked 15,000 to 20,000 TCR beta sequences to HLA alleles at 0.05 false discovery rate.

Regarding this clone: Antigen: not known.

The sequenced sample consisted of PBMCs. The source of this sequence is a man aged 25 to 45 in good health and CMV-seronegative. V and J are TRBV27 and TRBJ1-1; D is possibly TRBD1 (6 bases). CDR3 protein: CASSLQGWNTEAFF. The DNA of the CDR3 is TGTGCCAGCAGTTTACAGGGGTGGAACACTGAAGCTTTCTTT.